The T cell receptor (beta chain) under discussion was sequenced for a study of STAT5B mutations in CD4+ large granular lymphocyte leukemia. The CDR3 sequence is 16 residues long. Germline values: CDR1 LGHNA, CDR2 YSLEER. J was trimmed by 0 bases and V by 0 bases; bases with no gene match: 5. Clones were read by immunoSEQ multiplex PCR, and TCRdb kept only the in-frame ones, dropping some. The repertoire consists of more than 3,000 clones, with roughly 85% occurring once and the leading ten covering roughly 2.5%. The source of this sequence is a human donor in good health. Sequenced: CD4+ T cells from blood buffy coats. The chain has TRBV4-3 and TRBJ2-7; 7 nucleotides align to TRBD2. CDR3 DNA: TGCGCCAGCAGCCAAGATCTGTCTAGCGGCTCCTACGAGCAGTACTTC. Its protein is CASSQDLSSGSYEQYF.